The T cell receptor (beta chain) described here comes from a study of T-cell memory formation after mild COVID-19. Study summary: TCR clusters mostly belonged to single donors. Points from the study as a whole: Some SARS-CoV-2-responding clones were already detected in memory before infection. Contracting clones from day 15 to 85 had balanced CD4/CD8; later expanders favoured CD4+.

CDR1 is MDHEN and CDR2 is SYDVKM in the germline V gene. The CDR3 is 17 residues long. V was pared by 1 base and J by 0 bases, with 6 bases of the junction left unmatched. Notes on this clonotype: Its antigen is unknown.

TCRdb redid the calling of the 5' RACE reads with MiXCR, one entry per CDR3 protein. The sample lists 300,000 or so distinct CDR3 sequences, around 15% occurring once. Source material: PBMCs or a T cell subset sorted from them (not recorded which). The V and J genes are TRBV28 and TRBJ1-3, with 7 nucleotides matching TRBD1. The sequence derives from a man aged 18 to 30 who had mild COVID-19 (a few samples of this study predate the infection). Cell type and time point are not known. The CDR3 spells CASSLLTGDHSGNTIYF. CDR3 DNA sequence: TGTGCCAGCAGTTTATTAACAGGGGACCACTCTGGAAACACCATATATTTT. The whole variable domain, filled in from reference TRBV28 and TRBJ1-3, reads DVKVTQSSRYLVKRTGEKVFLECVQDMDHENMFWYRQDPGLGLRLIYFSYDVKMKEKGDIPEGYSVSREKKERFSLILESASTNQTSMYLCASSLLTGDHSGNTIYFGEGSWLTVV.